The rows below give T cell receptor beta chains drawn from one sample of a study of blood T cell repertoires in COVID-19. Produced via immunoSEQ multiplex PCR; TCRdb's table is partial and in-frame only. The data show roughly 180,000 clones, less than 85% seen once. The sequencing input was PBMCs or T cells enriched from blood (not recorded which). Receptors originate from a woman in her fifties or sixties who had recovered from COVID-19. Both conserved end residues are part of each CDR3. A D gene is named only where the DNA matches it firmly. The size entry is marked missing in some rows and otherwise reads once, few, many or a size class.

j_call clone_size d_call v_call cdr3_nt cdr3_aa
TRBJ1-2 . . TRBV5-4 TGTGCCAGCAGCCGATACGACAACCTCTATGGCTACACCTTC CASSRYDNLYGYTF
TRBJ2-1 . . TRBV9 TGTGCCAGCAGCTCCCCCCCAGGGGAACACCGGACGGTATTCGATGAGCAGTTCTTC CASSSPPGEHRTVFDEQFF
TRBJ1-2 . . TRBV30 TGTGCCTGGTCCCGCTCCTTGACACACTATGGCTACACCTTC CAWSRSLTHYGYTF
TRBJ2-2 once . TRBV9 TGTGCCAGCAGTTCAAATCCCGGGGAGCTGTTTTTT CASSSNPGELFF
TRBJ1-6 . . TRBV27 TGTGCCAGCAGTCCCCTGGCAGGGGCTAATTCACCCCTCCACTTT CASSPLAGANSPLHF
TRBJ2-1 . TRBD1 TRBV3-1/TRBV3-2 TGTGCCAGCAGCCGGGCAGGGGGCTACAATGAGCAGTTCTTC CASSRAGGYNEQFF
TRBJ2-3 once . TRBV7-2 TGTGCCAGCAGCTTACGGAGATCGGCAGATACGCAGTATTTT CASSLRRSADTQYF
TRBJ1-5 . . TRBV7-2 TGTGCCAGCAGGATACAGGGTTCCAATCAGCCCCAGCATTTT CASRIQGSNQPQHF
TRBJ1-4 few . TRBV20-1 TGCAGTGCTAGTCTCGGGGGGGACGGGAGTGGGAAACTGTTTTTT CSASLGGDGSGKLFF
TRBJ1-1 once . TRBV9 TGTGCCAGCAGCGTATCGGGGAACACTGAAGCTTTCTTT CASSVSGNTEAFF
TRBJ2-3 . TRBD2 TRBV6-4 TGTGCCAGCAGTCTCACCGACAGCGGGGGGTACACAGATACGCAGTATTTT CASSLTDSGGYTDTQYF
TRBJ1-6 few . TRBV27 TGTGCCAGCAGTTTAATGCCCGAGTCACCCCTCCACTTT CASSLMPESPLHF
TRBJ2-6 . . TRBV18 TGTGCCAGCTCACCCCAGGGTATGCTTGGGGCCAACGTCCTGACTTTC CASSPQGMLGANVLTF
TRBJ1-4 . . TRBV7-8 TGTGCCAGCAGCTTAAGAGCTATTTTTCGGGTACCCGGCGGTGAAAAACTGTTTTTT CASSLRAIFRVPGGEKLFF
TRBJ1-3 . . TRBV6-5 TGTGCCAGCAGTCGCCAGGGTAGCTCTGGAAACACCATATATTTT CASSRQGSSGNTIYF
TRBJ1-2 . . TRBV27 TGTGCCAGCAGTCCTCCGGGGGGCGGTGGCTACACCTTC CASSPPGGGGYTF